Listed here are 25 T cell receptor beta chains from one sample, sequenced in a study of blood T cell repertoires in COVID-19. Measured with immunoSEQ multiplex PCR; TCRdb has only the in-frame clones, and not every one. The data contain under 95,000 clones, around 85% of them seen just once; the ten biggest clones take up roughly 5.4%. Sequencing was done on a sample of peripheral blood. These receptors were taken from a man in his 60s with acute or convalescent COVID-19.

CDR3 residues: CASSRGSREEKLFF. CDR3 sequence (DNA): TGTGCCAGTAGTAGGGGGTCGCGGGAGGAAAAACTGTTTTTT. This chain connects TRBV19 to TRBJ1-4; TRBD1 might be the D (5 bases). Trimming removed 4 bases from V and 8 bases from J, with 14 bases in between. This CDR3 has 14 amino acids. In germline, CDR1 is LNHDA, CDR2 SQIVND (reference sequence).

The chain is built from TRBV9 and TRBJ2-3, with 9 bases aligning to TRBD2. CDR1 is SGDLS and CDR2 is YYNGEE in the germline V gene. The CDR3 runs 14 residues. V lost 0 bases to trimming and J lost 10 bases; unmatched junction nucleotides: 6. The CDR3: CASSVGGGAYPQYF. CDR3 DNA: TGTGCCAGCAGCGTAGGCGGGGGGGCCTACCCGCAGTATTTT.

This clone occurred once. The chain couples TRBV27 to TRBJ2-1; perhaps TRBD2 as D (7 bases). Trimming cost V 3 bases and J 6 bases, with 9 bases left between them. Germline CDR1 is MNHEY and CDR2 is SMNVEV (reference sequence). The CDR3 has 13 residues. The CDR3 sequence is CASSLGGLNEQFF. The CDR3 DNA sequence: TGTGCCAGCAGTTTGGGGGGGCTCAATGAGCAGTTCTTC.

This clone has a handful of counts. V and J are TRBV18 and TRBJ1-2, with D possibly TRBD1 on 5 matching bases. Germline V CDR1 and CDR2: KGHSH, LQKENI. V lost 0 bases, J lost 2 bases, and 16 bases lay in between. The CDR3 spans 17 residues. As DNA, the CDR3 is TGTGCCAGCTCACCACCGATCTCGGCGGGGCCCAACTATGGCTACACCTTC. Residues: CASSPPISAGPNYGYTF.

V gene TRBV19 combines with J gene TRBJ2-1, with D maybe TRBD1 (5 bases). Germline lookup yields CDR1 LNHDA and CDR2 SQIVND (reference sequence). This CDR3 has 15 amino acids. The V end lost 5 bases, the J end lost 2 bases, and 13 bases lay between the germline ends. The CDR3 sequence is CASSLQGRTYNEQFF. DNA for the CDR3: TGTGCCAGTAGTCTCCAGGGAAGGACCTACAATGAGCAGTTCTTC.

V usage is TRBV7-9 and J usage is TRBJ1-1; TRBD1 matches at 7 bases. The CDR3 sequence is 14 residues long. Trimming took 4 bases from V and 5 from J; bases not matched to a gene: 7. Germline V gene sequence: CDR1 SEHNR, CDR2 FQNEAQ (reference sequence). CDR3 loop: CASSSGTDVTEAFF. CDR3 in DNA: TGTGCCAGCAGCTCCGGGACAGATGTTACTGAAGCTTTCTTT.

V is TRBV18 and J is TRBJ1-4; maybe TRBD1 (6 bases). The CDR3 is made up of 15 amino acids. Germline V CDR1 and CDR2: KGHSH, LQKENI. V was cut by 3 bases and J by 5 bases, with 13 bases left in between. The CDR3 sequence: CASSPLIGTNEKLFF. In DNA, the CDR3 is TGTGCCAGCTCACCCCTAATCGGGACAAATGAAAAACTGTTTTTT.

This sequence joins TRBV4-3 and TRBJ2-1, with no clear D. V was clipped by 0 bases and J by 14 bases, with 17 bases between them. This CDR3 is 14 amino acids long. Germline CDR1 LGHNA, CDR2 YSLEER. CDR3 in amino acids: CASSQDQTSGSKFF. DNA for the CDR3: TGCGCCAGCAGCCAAGATCAAACTTCTGGTAGCAAGTTCTTC.

J is TRBJ1-4 and V is TRBV15; tentatively, D is TRBD1 (6 bases). The V end lost 5 bases, the J end lost 3 bases, and 10 bases lay between the germline ends. This CDR3 is built from 14 residues. The germline CDR1 and CDR2 sequences are LNHNV and YYDKDF (reference sequence). The CDR3 DNA reads as TGTGCCACCAGCGGGGAGGGGGCTAATGAAAAACTGTTTTTT. Amino acid sequence: CATSGEGANEKLFF.

This clone was observed once. The chain links TRBV4-1 to TRBJ1-4; D gene ambiguous. V was clipped by 2 bases and J by 0 bases, with 4 bases between them. CDR3 size: 14 residues. Germline assignment: CDR1 MGHRA and CDR2 YSYEKL. CDR3 bases: TGCGCCAGCAGCCAACAGACAACTAATGAAAAACTGTTTTTT. It is translated as CASSQQTTNEKLFF.

This chain connects TRBV6-2 or TRBV6-3 to TRBJ2-1; perhaps TRBD1 as D (7 bases). V lost 6 bases to trimming and J lost 5 bases, with 29 bases between them. CDR1 is MNHEY, CDR2 SVGEGT, per germline. This CDR3 comprises 19 residues. CDR3 residues: CASSPASYLDRRDHNEQFF. The CDR3 nucleotides read TGTGCCAGCAGCCCGGCCTCATACTTGGACAGGAGGGATCACAATGAGCAGTTCTTC.

This chain connects TRBV19 to TRBJ2-3; 8 bases agree with TRBD2. The V and J ends lost 5 bases and 3 bases, in that order; junction bases with no gene match: 4. The CDR3 is made up of 14 amino acids. From germline, CDR1 is LNHDA and CDR2 SQIVND (reference sequence). The CDR3 sequence: CASSPRGGTDTQYF. The CDR3 DNA reads as TGTGCCAGTAGTCCCCGGGGGGGGACAGATACGCAGTATTTT.

This chain connects TRBV7-2 to TRBJ1-5, with 7 bases that match TRBD1. The J segment lost 5 bases and the V segment lost 6 bases, leaving 7 bases of the junction unmatched. From germline, CDR1 is SGHTA and CDR2 FQGNSA. The CDR3 consists of 14 residues. The CDR3 here is CASSSDRVDQPQHF. The CDR3 DNA reads as TGTGCCAGCAGTTCCGACAGGGTCGATCAGCCCCAGCATTTT.

The sample holds one count of this clone. The chain couples TRBV19 to TRBJ2-6, with a tentative D call TRBD1 (5 bases). Germline CDR1 LNHDA, CDR2 SQIVND (reference sequence). The V and J ends lost 2 bases and 4 bases respectively, with 15 bases between them. The CDR3 sequence is 17 residues long. CDR3 in amino acids: CASSIRGQAQGANVLTF. The CDR3 DNA sequence: TGTGCCAGTAGTATAAGGGGCCAAGCTCAGGGGGCCAACGTCCTGACTTTC.

The chain recombines TRBV6-5 with TRBJ1-2; 8 bases fit TRBD1. CDR1 is MNHEY, CDR2 SVGAGI, per germline. Trimming at V came to 8 bases and at J to 0 bases, leaving 2 bases not matched to a gene. The CDR3 covers 13 residues. The CDR3 bases are TGTGCCAGCGGACAGGGAACTAACTATGGCTACACCTTC. It specifies CASGQGTNYGYTF.

This chain uses TRBV6-1 with TRBJ2-1; 7 bases map to TRBD1. The CDR3 is 13 residues long. The V gene's germline CDR1 is MNHNS and CDR2 SASEGT. Germline trimming cut 6 bases from V and 11 bases from J; bases unmatched to any gene: 10. The CDR3 bases are TGTGCCAGCAGCCTGGGGACAGCGAACAAGCAGTTCTTC. This translates into CASSLGTANKQFF.

The chain has TRBV2 and TRBJ1-4, with a weak D call TRBD1 (5 bases). CDR1 is SNHLY, CDR2 FYNNEI, per germline. V lost 8 bases to trimming and J lost 8 bases, with 15 bases between them. CDR3 length equals 13 residues. CDR3 region: CASLLLAGEKLFF. The CDR3 DNA is TGTGCCAGCCTGCTCCTGGCAGGGGAAAAACTGTTTTTT.

CDR3 bases: TGTGCCAGCAGCCCCCGACAGGGGATGTTGTCCCAGCATTTT. This gives the protein CASSPRQGMLSQHF. This chain uses TRBV7-2 with TRBJ1-5; TRBD1 matches at 8 bases. The ends lost 5 bases at V and 11 bases at J; junction bases unmatched: 11. The CDR3 has 14 residues. The V gene's germline CDR1 is SGHTA and CDR2 FQGNSA.

The chain recombines TRBV7-2 with TRBJ1-1; D perhaps matches TRBD1 (5 bases). Per the germline V gene, CDR1 is SGHTA and CDR2 is FQGNSA. The V and J ends lost 1 base and 0 bases respectively, with 9 bases between them. The CDR3 loop spans 15 amino acids. This CDR3 reads CASSLGGTLNTEAFF. The CDR3 DNA follows: TGTGCCAGCAGCTTAGGGGGGACTTTGAACACTGAAGCTTTCTTT.

The chain couples TRBV5-6 to TRBJ1-1, with TRBD1 identical over 7 bases. J was trimmed by 4 bases and V by 2 bases; bases with no gene match: 2. The germline gives CDR1 SGHDT, CDR2 YYEEEE. The CDR3 runs 13 residues. CDR3 nucleotide sequence: TGTGCCAGCAGCTTAGACAGGGCCACTGAAGCTTTCTTT. Protein: CASSLDRATEAFF.

V and J are TRBV2 and TRBJ1-6, with 8 positions matching TRBD1. V was pared by 8 bases and J by 8 bases, with 17 bases of the junction left unmatched. Germline lookup yields CDR1 SNHLY and CDR2 FYNNEI. The CDR3 contains 17 residues. Here the CDR3 DNA reads TGTGCCAGCGGACAGGGCCTTTTCGTGCAAGGGGATTCACCCCTCCACTTT. The encoded protein is CASGQGLFVQGDSPLHF.

The V and J genes are TRBV19 and TRBJ2-7; D is possibly TRBD1 (6 bases). Per the germline V gene, CDR1 is LNHDA and CDR2 is SQIVND (reference sequence). CDR3 size: 14 residues. V lost 1 base to trimming and J lost 6 bases, with 13 bases between them. The chain's CDR3 is CASSIGQAYSEQYF. The CDR3 nucleotides are TGTGCCAGTAGTATAGGACAGGCCTACTCCGAGCAGTACTTC.

Only one count was recorded for this clone. The chain uses TRBV4-2 and TRBJ2-5; TRBD2 agrees at 13 bases. V shed 5 bases, J shed 5 bases, and the junction held 8 bases outside the gene matches. The germline V gene encodes CDR1 LGHNA and CDR2 YNFKEQ. The CDR3 spans 16 residues. The CDR3 DNA reads TGTGCCAGCAGCTTACGGACTAGCGGGGGTTGGGAGACCCAGTACTTC. It translates to CASSLRTSGGWETQYF.

The chain links TRBV4-1 to TRBJ2-7; D might be TRBD2 (6 bases). Germline CDR1 MGHRA, CDR2 YSYEKL. The V and J ends lost 0 bases and 2 bases respectively, with 14 bases between them. The CDR3 sequence is 16 residues long. CDR3 protein: CASSQDVGGGPYEQYF. CDR3 in DNA: TGCGCCAGCAGCCAAGATGTGGGAGGAGGACCCTACGAGCAGTACTTC.

The chain has TRBV7-2 and TRBJ1-6, with 7 positions matching TRBD1. The germline V gene encodes CDR1 SGHTA and CDR2 FQGNSA. This CDR3 spans 15 amino acids. The trim removed 6 bases at V and 2 bases at J, leaving 4 bases unmatched. DNA of the CDR3: TGTGCCAGCAGTTGGGACAGTCCCTATAATTCACCCCTCCACTTT. It encodes CASSWDSPYNSPLHF. The entire variable domain, with the rest obtained from reference TRBV7-2 and TRBJ1-6, is as follows: GAGVSQSPSNKVTEKGKDVELRCDPISGHTALYWYRQSLGQGLEFLIYFQGNSAPDKSGLPSDRFSAERTGGSVSTLTIQRTQQEDSAVYLCASSWDSPYNSPLHFGNGTRLTVT.